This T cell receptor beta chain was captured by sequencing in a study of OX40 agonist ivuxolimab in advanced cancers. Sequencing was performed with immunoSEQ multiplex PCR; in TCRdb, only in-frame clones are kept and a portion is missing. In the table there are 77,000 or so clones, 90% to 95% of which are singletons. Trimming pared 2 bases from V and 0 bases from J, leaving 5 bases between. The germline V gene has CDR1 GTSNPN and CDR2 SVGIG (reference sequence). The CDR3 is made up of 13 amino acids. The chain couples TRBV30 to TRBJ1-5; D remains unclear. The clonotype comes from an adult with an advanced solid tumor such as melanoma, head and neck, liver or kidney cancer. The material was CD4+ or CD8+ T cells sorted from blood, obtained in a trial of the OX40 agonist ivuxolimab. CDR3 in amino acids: CAWSWDSNQPQHF. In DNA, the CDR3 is TGTGCCTGGAGTTGGGATAGCAATCAGCCCCAGCATTTT.